This T cell receptor (beta chain) was identified during a study of blood T cell repertoires in COVID-19. Study-level background: The United States, Italy and Spain supplied acute and convalescent COVID-19 samples. PBMCs, B-cell-depleted T cells, or T cells were the source of the cDNA or gDNA that made up the material.

As originally analysed: How many nucleated cells were present was estimated from reference gene primer amplification. The data were produced by immunoSEQ multiplex PCR, yet TCRdb's version contains in-frame clones alone and is incomplete. V and J calls and clone size are those listed in that table; D and trimming were worked out from the DNA. The top ten clones hold 8% to 10% of a sample with about 130,000 clones, approximately 80% of them seen once. CDR3 size: 15 residues. CDR1 is LGHNA and CDR2 is YNFKEQ in the germline V gene. Trimming removed 0 bases from V and 1 base from J, with 7 bases in between.

This chain connects TRBV4-2 to TRBJ1-5; D call uncertain. Source material: peripheral blood. This TCR was sampled from a man aged 35 to 55 with active or convalescent COVID-19. CDR3 DNA sequence: TGTGCCAGCAGCCAAGACACGGGGAGCAATCAGCCCCAGCATTTT. This translates into CASSQDTGSNQPQHF.